Listed here is a single T cell receptor beta chain. Antigen unknown. Clones were sequenced by immunoSEQ multiplex PCR, and TCRdb holds only the in-frame ones, with some missing. The sample lists approximately 230,000 clones; approximately 84% were seen once. The study drew the donors from its roughly 130-subject validation cohort, separate from the roughly 700-subject first cohort. The sample belongs to a study of cytomegalovirus exposure and HLA in healthy donors. Overall study findings and caveats: It was about 180 TCR beta chains that were listed as cytomegalovirus-associated. Later, an analysis found that TCR clusters from the first cohort tended to co-occur in the roughly 120 validation repertoires.

V gave up 4 bases and J gave up 6 bases, with 10 bases separating them. This CDR3 is built from 12 residues. Germline CDR1 and CDR2: SEHNR and FQNEAQ (reference sequence). Sequencing was carried out using PBMCs. This rearrangement joins TRBV7-9 to TRBJ2-7; D is unresolved. This sequence was found in a man between 18 and 29 years old in good health and CMV-seropositive. CDR3: CASSSLPREQYF. CDR3 in DNA: TGTGCCAGCAGCTCCCTCCCTCGCGAGCAGTACTTC.